Listed here is a single T cell receptor (beta chain). Its specificity is unknown. PCR was performed using 60 Vbeta and 13 Jbeta primers. Repertoires were generated with immunoSEQ multiplex PCR, while TCRdb's copy carries only in-frame clones and drops some. Of 110,000 to 150,000 clones in the sample, about 80% were seen once. The CDR3 covers 13 residues. V was trimmed by 7 bases and J by 7 bases, leaving 13 bases between them. CDR1 is SNHLY and CDR2 is FYNNEI in the germline V gene. The sample belongs to a study of cytomegalovirus exposure and HLA in healthy donors. The study, taken as a whole, reports: One cluster of highly shared sequence variants probably arose as a sequencing artifact. According to a later analysis, donors in an Asian-associated ancestry cluster reportedly had fewer N-insertions than the roughly 720-donor mean.

The chain employs TRBV2 and TRBJ1-4; no clear D gene. The sequenced sample consisted of PBMCs. The receptor was isolated from a man between 18 and 35 years old in good health and CMV-seronegative. The CDR3 spells CASMEGIFEKLFF. The CDR3 DNA reads as TGTGCCAGCATGGAGGGCATTTTTGAAAAACTGTTTTTT.